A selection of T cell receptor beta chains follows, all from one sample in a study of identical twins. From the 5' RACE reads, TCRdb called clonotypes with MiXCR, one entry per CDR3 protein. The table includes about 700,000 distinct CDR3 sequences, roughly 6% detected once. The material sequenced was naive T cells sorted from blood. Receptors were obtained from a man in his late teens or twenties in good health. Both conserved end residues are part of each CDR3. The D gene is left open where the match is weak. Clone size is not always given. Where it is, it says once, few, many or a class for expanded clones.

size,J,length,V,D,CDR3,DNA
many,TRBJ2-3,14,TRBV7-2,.,CASSSRTGTDTQYF,TGTGCCAGCAGCTCTCGGACGGGCACAGATACGCAGTATTTT
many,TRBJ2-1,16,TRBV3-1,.,CASSQDRLVNRNEQFF,TGTGCCAGCAGCCAAGATAGGCTAGTCAATAGGAATGAGCAGTTCTTC
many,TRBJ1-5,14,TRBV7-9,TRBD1,CASSTGTEGQPQHF,TGTGCCAGCAGCACCGGGACAGAAGGTCAGCCCCAGCATTTT
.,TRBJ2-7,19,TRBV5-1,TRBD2,CASSFPPLAEPPFHYEQYF,TGCGCCAGCAGCTTTCCCCCTCTAGCGGAGCCTCCATTCCACTACGAGCAGTACTTC
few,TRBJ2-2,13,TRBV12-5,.,CASGLDLTGELFF,TGTGCTAGTGGTTTGGACCTCACCGGGGAGCTGTTTTTT
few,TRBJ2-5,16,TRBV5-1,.,CASTPYPVGARETQYF,TGCGCCAGTACTCCCTACCCGGTGGGGGCGAGAGAGACCCAGTACTTC
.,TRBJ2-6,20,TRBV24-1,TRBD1,CATSDPAGGTTTSGANVLTF,TGTGCCACCAGTGACCCGGCAGGGGGTACAACGACGTCTGGGGCCAACGTCCTGACTTTC
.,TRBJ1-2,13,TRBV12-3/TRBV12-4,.,CASSSQFPYGYTF,TGTGCCAGCAGTTCACAGTTTCCCTATGGCTACACCTTC
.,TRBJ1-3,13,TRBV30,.,CAWLDSAGNTIYF,TGTGCCTGGCTGGACAGCGCTGGAAACACCATATATTTT
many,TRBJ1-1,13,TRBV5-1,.,CASRPDRQGVAFF,TGCGCCAGCAGACCCGACAGGCAAGGGGTAGCTTTCTTT